Below are 6 T cell receptor beta chains sequenced from a single sample in a study of blood T cell repertoires in COVID-19. Method: immunoSEQ multiplex PCR; TCRdb's copy keeps in-frame clones and lacks some. The table lists more than 120,000 clones, approximately 80% of them singletons, with roughly 3.7% in the top ten. Sequencing was done on a sample of PBMCs or T cells enriched from blood (not recorded which). These receptors were collected from a man between 50 and 59 years old in a cohort exposed to, infected with or recovered from COVID-19 (not recorded which).

This clone is medium-sized in the sample. This chain links TRBV29-1 with TRBJ1-3; 8 nucleotides align to TRBD1. This CDR3 is built from 14 residues. Germline values: CDR1 SQVTM, CDR2 ANQGSEA. The ends lost 7 bases at V and 2 bases at J; junction bases unmatched: 7. The CDR3 DNA sequence: TGCAGCGCCAAAGAGGACAGGGCTGGAAACACCATATATTTT. This codes for CSAKEDRAGNTIYF.

This clone was counted a few times. The J gene is TRBJ2-1, the V gene TRBV20-1; D gene unclear. CDR1 and CDR2 (germline): DFQATT, SNEGSKA (reference sequence). Trimming removed 2 bases from V and 9 bases from J, with 5 bases in between. There are 10 residues in the CDR3. CDR3 protein: CSARLIEQFF. The CDR3 DNA follows: TGCAGTGCTAGACTTATTGAGCAGTTCTTC.

This clone has just one count. The gene calls are TRBV7-2 and TRBJ2-1; 7 positions match TRBD2. Trimming cost V 2 bases and J 0 bases; bases outside gene matches: 7. CDR1 and CDR2 (germline): SGHTA, FQGNSA. This CDR3 contains 17 residues. The CDR3 DNA reads TGTGCCAGCAGCTTACCCCTTGGCGGGAGCTCCTACAATGAGCAGTTCTTC. This codes for CASSLPLGGSSYNEQFF. The variable domain in full, completed from reference TRBV7-2 and TRBJ2-1, reads GAGVSQSPSNKVTEKGKDVELRCDPISGHTALYWYRQSLGQGLEFLIYFQGNSAPDKSGLPSDRFSAERTGGSVSTLTIQRTQQEDSAVYLCASSLPLGGSSYNEQFFGPGTRLTVL.

This chain links TRBV28 with TRBJ1-1, with 8 nucleotides matching TRBD1. Germline V gene data show CDR1 as MDHEN and CDR2 as SYDVKM. The CDR3 spans 15 residues. V dropped 6 bases and J dropped 4; count of bases not matched to a gene: 10. The CDR3 bases are TGTGCCAGCAGCGGAGCTCAGGGGGCAAGCACTGAAGCTTTCTTT. Protein product: CASSGAQGASTEAFF.

The chain recombines TRBV19 with TRBJ1-5; the D gene is possibly TRBD1 (6 bases). Germline-derived CDR1 and CDR2 are LNHDA and SQIVND (reference sequence). This CDR3 region has 17 residues. V lost 1 base and J 0 bases, leaving 13 bases between the germline ends. The CDR3 loop reads CASSIALYRASNQPQHF. CDR3 nucleotide sequence: TGTGCCAGTAGTATAGCCCTCTACAGGGCTAGCAATCAGCCCCAGCATTTT.

This chain connects TRBV6-5 to TRBJ2-3; D not certain. CDR3 length: 12 amino acids. CDR1 MNHEY and CDR2 SVGAGI come from the germline V gene. V dropped 7 bases and J dropped 5 bases, with 10 bases sitting between them. The CDR3 coding sequence is TGTGCCAGCAAAGTGGTGCGAGATACGCAGTATTTT. Encoded protein: CASKVVRDTQYF.